This is a list of T cell receptor beta chains from one sample in a study of Ad26.COV2.S vaccination and SARS-CoV-2 variants. Generated by immunoSEQ multiplex PCR, the TCRdb table keeps only in-frame clones and is missing some. The table lists some 320,000 clones, around four fifths of them singletons. The sample was peripheral blood, taken in a trial of Ad26.COV2.S vaccine versus placebo. The origin of the receptors is a person aged 18-60 years who received the Ad26.COV2.S COVID-19 vaccine or a placebo. Both conserved end residues are part of each CDR3. The order of the fields is J gene, CDR3 length, clone size, D gene, V gene, CDR3 DNA, CDR3 protein. D genes are given only for firm matches. Where a row states a size, it is once, few, many or the class of an expanded clone; other rows omit it.

>TRBJ2-1|16|.|.|TRBV2
TGTGCCAGCAGGAGCCACTCCGTGAGCTCCTACAATGAGCAGTTCTTC
CASRSHSVSSYNEQFF
>TRBJ1-2|13|.|.|TRBV6-5
TGTGCCAACAGCCCCCTCGGAGACTATGGCTACACCTTC
CANSPLGDYGYTF
>TRBJ2-7|14|.|.|TRBV19
TGTGCCAGTAGTATAGCCGGAAACTACTACGAGCAGTACTTC
CASSIAGNYYEQYF
>TRBJ2-7|16|.|.|TRBV27
TGTGCCAGCAGTGCCTTGGGCAGTTTCGACCCCTACGAGCAGTACTTC
CASSALGSFDPYEQYF
>TRBJ1-1|13|.|TRBD1|TRBV5-4
TGTGCCAGCAGGGGAAGCGACAGGGCTGAAGCTTTCTTT
CASRGSDRAEAFF
>TRBJ1-2|12|.|.|TRBV28
TGTGCCAGCAGTCCCCTCGTAAATGGCTACACCTTC
CASSPLVNGYTF
>TRBJ2-4|14|few|.|TRBV18
TGTGCCAGCTCCCCGAACAGCACCCAAAACATTCAGTACTTC
CASSPNSTQNIQYF
>TRBJ2-6|16|.|.|TRBV3-1/TRBV3-2
TGTGCCAGCAGCAACAATGGGGGCTCTGGGGCCAACGTCCTGACTTTC
CASSNNGGSGANVLTF
>TRBJ2-3|14|few|TRBD2|TRBV3-1/TRBV3-2
TGTGCCAGTCGCGGACTAGCGAGCACAGATACGCAGTATTTT
CASRGLASTDTQYF
>TRBJ1-6|14|.|.|TRBV18
TGTGCCAGCTCACTGAACCAGGGACATTCACCCCTCCACTTT
CASSLNQGHSPLHF
>TRBJ2-5|16|.|.|TRBV6-6
TGTGCCAGCAGTGCACGCAACACTGGAAACCAAGAGACCCAGTACTTC
CASSARNTGNQETQYF
>TRBJ2-2|15|.|.|TRBV9
TGTGCCAGCAGCGTAGGGGAAGGGGTCACCGGGGAGCTGTTTTTT
CASSVGEGVTGELFF
>TRBJ2-7|14|.|.|TRBV5-1
TGCGCCAGCAGCTTGTACGGGAGCTCCTACGAGCAGTACTTC
CASSLYGSSYEQYF
>TRBJ2-1|17|.|TRBD1|TRBV7-8
TGTGCCAGCAGGCTTCCCTTTCGGGACAGGGCTTACAATGAGCAGTTCTTC
CASRLPFRDRAYNEQFF
>TRBJ1-2|14|.|.|TRBV6-5
TGTGCCAGCAGTCTCTTTCGGGGAGGGAATGGCTACACCTTC
CASSLFRGGNGYTF
>TRBJ2-7|15|few|.|TRBV4-1
TGCGCCAGCAGCCAAGTGGGGACACGGCCCTCCGAGCAGTACTTC
CASSQVGTRPSEQYF
>TRBJ1-5|14|.|.|TRBV7-2
TGTGCCAGCAGCTTAGTTGGGGGGCCTCAGCCCCAGCATTTT
CASSLVGGPQPQHF
>TRBJ1-2|13|.|.|TRBV9
TGTGCCAGCAGCGGGGTATGGGGGGATGGCTACACCTTC
CASSGVWGDGYTF
>TRBJ1-6|14|.|.|TRBV2
TGTGCCAGCAGCGTCGACGGGTATAATTCACCCCTCCACTTT
CASSVDGYNSPLHF
>TRBJ2-5|13|.|TRBD1|TRBV20-1
TGCAGTGCTAGTGGGACAGACCAAGAGACCCAGTACTTC
CSASGTDQETQYF
>TRBJ2-7|13|few|.|TRBV18
TGTGCCAGCTCACCGCCAAGCTCCTACGAGCAGTACTTC
CASSPPSSYEQYF
>TRBJ1-5|18|.|TRBD1|TRBV7-2
TGTGCCAGCAGCTTACCCGCGGGACAGCAGTTTAGCAATCAGCCCCAGCATTTT
CASSLPAGQQFSNQPQHF
>TRBJ2-7|14|.|.|TRBV5-6
TGTGCCAGCAGCTTTTCTGCGGGAACCTACGAGCAGTACTTC
CASSFSAGTYEQYF
>TRBJ2-5|15|.|TRBD1|TRBV15
TGTGCCACCAGCAGAGCTACAGGGGCTGGGGAGACCCAGTACTTC
CATSRATGAGETQYF
>TRBJ1-6|20|few|.|TRBV28
TGTGCCAGCAGTCCCGCGGGGATCAGCCCTCCGAGCTCCTATAATTCACCCCTCCACTTT
CASSPAGISPPSSYNSPLHF
>TRBJ2-2|15|once|.|TRBV11-3
TGTGCCAGCAGCTTAGGAGCGGGTCACACCGGGGAGCTGTTTTTT
CASSLGAGHTGELFF
>TRBJ1-2|14|.|TRBD1|TRBV5-1
TGCGCCAGCAGCTTGCTCCCCGGACAGGATGGCTACACCTTC
CASSLLPGQDGYTF
>TRBJ2-3|17|.|.|TRBV5-8
TGTGCCAGCAGCTTGGGCTTGGCTGGGGCGCGCACAGATACGCAGTATTTT
CASSLGLAGARTDTQYF
>TRBJ1-5|13|.|.|TRBV18
TGTGCCAGCTCGAGGACTTCAGATCAGCCCCAGCATTTT
CASSRTSDQPQHF
>TRBJ2-5|16|.|TRBD2|TRBV14
TGTGCCAGCAGCCAACCGGGACTAGCGGGGGGGGAGACCCAGTACTTC
CASSQPGLAGGETQYF
>TRBJ1-5|14|.|TRBD1|TRBV2
TGTGCCAGCAGTCACAGGGGGTTGAATCAGCCCCAGCATTTT
CASSHRGLNQPQHF
>TRBJ1-2|16|.|.|TRBV7-9
TGTGCCAGCAGCTCTCCAGGGGACCAATATAGTGATGGCTACACCTTC
CASSSPGDQYSDGYTF
>TRBJ1-5|13|.|.|TRBV2
TGTGCCAGCAGTGAAGAGGCGGCTCAGCCCCAGCATTTT
CASSEEAAQPQHF
>TRBJ2-3|15|.|.|TRBV11-2
TGTGCCAGCAGCTCCCCTAGATTTAGCACAGATACGCAGTATTTT
CASSSPRFSTDTQYF
>TRBJ2-7|16|.|.|TRBV6-1
TGTGCCAGCAGTGAAGCTTGGACAGCGGATCCCTACGAGCAGTACTTC
CASSEAWTADPYEQYF
>TRBJ2-2|14|.|TRBD1|TRBV29-1
TGCAGCGTCTCCGGGACAGGGGACACCGGGGAGCTGTTTTTT
CSVSGTGDTGELFF
>TRBJ2-1|15|.|TRBD1|TRBV2
TGTGCCAGCAGTGCCCCCGGGACAGCCTACAATGAGCAGTTCTTC
CASSAPGTAYNEQFF
>TRBJ1-1|16|.|.|TRBV11-1
TGTGCCAGCAGCCCTAGGTTCGAGGGATTGAACACTGAAGCTTTCTTT
CASSPRFEGLNTEAFF
>TRBJ1-2|12|few|.|TRBV25-1
TGTGCCAGCAGTGATGGACGGTATGGCTACACCTTC
CASSDGRYGYTF
>TRBJ2-1|15|once|.|TRBV18
TGTGCCAGCTCACCACCGGGGACTGCATACAATGAGCAGTTCTTC
CASSPPGTAYNEQFF
>TRBJ1-5|15|.|.|TRBV7-9
TGTGCCAGCAGCAAGGACTTGAATAGCAATCAGCCCCAGCATTTT
CASSKDLNSNQPQHF
>TRBJ2-5|16|few|.|TRBV6-5
TGTGCCAGCAGTTCCCTGAGCAGGGCGGGTGGGGAGACCCAGTACTTC
CASSSLSRAGGETQYF
>TRBJ2-1|16|.|TRBD2|TRBV7-9
TGTGCCAGCAGCTTCATCGGCGGGGGGGCCCACAATGAGCAGTTCTTC
CASSFIGGGAHNEQFF
>TRBJ2-3|15|.|TRBD2|TRBV4-2
TGTGCCAGCAGCCAAGTGGCGGGGGGCTCGGATACGCAGTATTTT
CASSQVAGGSDTQYF
>TRBJ1-1|8|.|.|TRBV10-1
TGCGGGGGGATAAGCTTGATCTTT
CGGISLIF
>TRBJ1-4|13|few|.|TRBV5-1
TGCGCCAGCAGCTTAATCTCCGGGGAAAAACTGTTTTTT
CASSLISGEKLFF
>TRBJ2-7|13|.|.|TRBV4-1
TGCGCCAGCAGCCCAGGGGGGACCTACGAGCAGTACTTC
CASSPGGTYEQYF
>TRBJ2-7|17|few|TRBD1|TRBV2
TGTGCCAGCAGTGAGATCCCCGGGACAGCCTCGGCCTACGAGCAGTACTTC
CASSEIPGTASAYEQYF
>TRBJ2-5|14|.|TRBD2|TRBV27
TGTGCCAGCAGTACCTCAGCGGGAGGTGGGACCCAGTACTTC
CASSTSAGGGTQYF